The 28 T cell receptor beta chains below were found in one sample sequenced in a study of cytomegalovirus exposure and HLA in healthy donors. A multiplex PCR was run with 60 Vbeta primers and 13 Jbeta primers. Data came from immunoSEQ multiplex PCR; TCRdb stores just in-frame clones and leaves some out. The sample contains tens of thousands of clones, roughly 50% of which appear only once. Sequenced material: PBMCs. The receptors originated from a woman in her thirties or forties in good health and CMV-seropositive.

The chain is built from TRBV27 and TRBJ2-5, with a possible D match to TRBD1 (6 bases). The CDR3 spans 15 residues. Germline loops: CDR1 MNHEY, CDR2 SMNVEV (reference sequence). Between the trimmed V and J ends, which lost 5 bases and 0 bases, there was a span of 13 bases. The chain's CDR3 is CASSPRTVYQETQYF. The CDR3 DNA reads as TGTGCCAGCAGTCCGCGGACAGTCTACCAAGAGACCCAGTACTTC.

The rearrangement links TRBV5-5 to TRBJ2-6; perhaps TRBD1 as D (5 bases). The CDR3 consists of 20 residues. In germline, CDR1 is SGHKS, CDR2 YYEKEE (reference sequence). Between the trimmed V and J ends, which lost 1 base and 3 bases, there was a span of 23 bases. The DNA for the CDR3 is TGTGCCAGCAGCTTGTTTTGGACAAACGTTGATTTCCGTGGGGCCAACGTCCTGACTTTC. This translates into CASSLFWTNVDFRGANVLTF.

This clone was seen a few times. CDR3 amino acids: CASSVKTGETQYF. In DNA, the CDR3 is TGTGCCAGCAGCGTAAAGACAGGGGAGACCCAGTACTTC. V is TRBV9 and J is TRBJ2-5; 7 nucleotides match TRBD1. Germline values: CDR1 SGDLS, CDR2 YYNGEE. V gave up 1 base and J gave up 5 bases; unmatched junction bases: 2. The CDR3 covers 13 residues.

The chain is built from TRBV27 and TRBJ2-7; maybe TRBD1 (6 bases). Germline V lookup: CDR1 MNHEY, CDR2 SMNVEV (reference sequence). The CDR3 length is 13 residues. Trimming left V 5 bases short and J 8 bases short, with 16 bases between. CDR3: CASSLRADSKQYF. CDR3 DNA: TGTGCCAGCAGTCTACGGGCGGACAGCAAGCAGTACTTC.

The chain uses TRBV7-6 and TRBJ1-2, with TRBD1 matching 9 bases. This CDR3 is built from 18 residues. J lost 0 bases, V lost 2 bases, and 10 bases had no gene match. Germline V gives CDR1 SGHVS, CDR2 FNYEAQ. CDR3 sequence: CASSLIFTGQGTNYGYTF. Here the CDR3 DNA reads TGTGCCAGCAGCTTAATTTTCACCGGACAGGGGACTAACTATGGCTACACCTTC.

This clone was detected a few times. The chain has TRBV28 and TRBJ1-6; D possibly corresponds to TRBD1 (6 bases). This CDR3 comprises 18 residues. The V end lost 7 bases, the J end lost 0 bases, and 19 bases lay between the germline ends. The germline V gene encodes CDR1 MDHEN and CDR2 SYDVKM. The CDR3 nucleotides are TGTGCCAGCATCCCCGGGACAACTCTTAGCTCCTATAATTCACCCCTCCACTTT. This gives the protein CASIPGTTLSSYNSPLHF.

V usage is TRBV9 and J usage is TRBJ2-2; D possibly corresponds to TRBD2 (5 bases). The CDR3 spans 14 residues. Trimming left V 0 bases short and J 7 bases short, with 10 bases between. The germline gives CDR1 SGDLS, CDR2 YYNGEE. CDR3 DNA sequence: TGTGCCAGCAGCGTAGCTCCCGGGATCGGGGAGCTGTTTTTT. Translating gives CASSVAPGIGELFF. Together with reference TRBV9 and TRBJ2-2, the CDR3 gives the full variable domain: DSGVTQTPKHLITATGQRVTLRCSPRSGDLSVYWYQQSLDQGLQFLIQYYNGEERAKGNILERFSAQQFPDLHSELNLSSLELGDSALYFCASSVAPGIGELFFGEGSRLTVL.

This clone was seen only a few times. This sequence joins TRBV6-6 and TRBJ2-3; D not certain. The germline V gene encodes CDR1 MNHNY and CDR2 SVGAGI (reference sequence). Trimming cost V 7 bases and J 5 bases, with 16 bases left between them. The CDR3 runs to 14 residues. CDR3 in DNA: TGTGCCAGCACTCTTGGCCGAACGGGAGATACGCAGTATTTT. It specifies CASTLGRTGDTQYF.

This clone showed up just a few times. The chain is built from TRBV5-1 and TRBJ2-5; D may be TRBD2 (6 bases). The CDR3 is 16 residues long. With 0 bases removed from V and 3 bases from J, the gap between germline ends came to 15 bases. Germline CDR1 is SGHRS and CDR2 is YFSETQ. The CDR3 loop reads CASSLVGTAIEETQYF. The CDR3 coding sequence is TGCGCCAGCAGCTTGGTCGGGACTGCGATCGAAGAGACCCAGTACTTC. Combining the CDR3 with reference TRBV5-1 and TRBJ2-5 gives the whole variable domain KAGVTQTPRYLIKTRGQQVTLSCSPISGHRSVSWYQQTPGQGLQFLFEYFSETQRNKGNFPGRFSGRQFSNSRSEMNVSTLELGDSALYLCASSLVGTAIEETQYFGPGTRLLVL.

This clone appeared a few times. This sequence joins TRBV6-1 and TRBJ2-7; D may be TRBD1 (6 bases). This CDR3 is 12 amino acids long. V lost 7 bases and J 6 bases, leaving 13 bases between the germline ends. Germline V gives CDR1 MNHNS, CDR2 SASEGT. CDR3 loop: CASTLGGFEQYF. In DNA form, the CDR3 reads TGTGCCAGCACCTTAGGGGGTTTCGAGCAGTACTTC.

This clone was recorded a few times. The chain recombines TRBV2 with TRBJ2-7; 9 bases map to TRBD2. CDR1 is SNHLY, CDR2 FYNNEI, per germline. V dropped 3 bases and J dropped 4; count of bases not matched to a gene: 4. The CDR3 covers 14 residues. DNA for the CDR3: TGTGCCAGCAGTGAGCGGCGGGGGGGATACGAGCAGTACTTC. This translates into CASSERRGGYEQYF.

The chain couples TRBV4-1 to TRBJ2-3; 9 bases agree with TRBD2. This CDR3 spans 19 amino acids. The V and J ends lost 0 bases and 6 bases, in that order; junction bases with no gene match: 16. The germline V gene has CDR1 MGHRA and CDR2 YSYEKL. CDR3 DNA sequence: TGCGCCAGCAGCCAAGACCCGTCAGGGACTAGCTCTTTCACTGATACGCAGTATTTT. Its protein product is CASSQDPSGTSSFTDTQYF.

The gene calls are TRBV20-1 and TRBJ1-4; D unclear. In germline, CDR1 is DFQATT, CDR2 SNEGSKA (reference sequence). CDR3 size: 11 residues. V was pared by 0 bases and J by 7 bases, with 3 bases between. This chain's CDR3 is CSAREAEKLFF. For the CDR3, the DNA is TGCAGTGCTAGAGAGGCTGAAAAACTGTTTTTT.

The CDR3 nucleotides are TGCAGCGTAGATCAGGGGGCTGCGAGCGAGCAGTACTTC. Residues: CSVDQGAASEQYF. The V call is TRBV29-1, the J call TRBJ2-7; 8 bases agree with TRBD1. Germline lookup yields CDR1 SQVTM and CDR2 ANQGSEA. The CDR3 covers 13 residues. The ends lost 6 bases at V and 6 bases at J; junction bases unmatched: 10.

This clone was detected once. The chain joins TRBV4-3 to TRBJ1-2; D unresolved. CDR1 LGHNA and CDR2 YSLEER come from the germline V gene. Trimming stripped 0 bases from V and 8 bases from J, with 10 bases between. This CDR3 has 13 residues. The CDR3 nucleotides read TGCGCCAGCAGCCAAGATCGCACACCCGGCTACACCTTC. Residues: CASSQDRTPGYTF.

The chain combines TRBV11-2 with TRBJ2-3; 8 bases are shared with TRBD2. Germline assignment: CDR1 SGHAT and CDR2 FQNNGV. The V and J ends lost 6 bases and 6 bases, in that order; junction bases with no gene match: 11. This CDR3 has 15 amino acids. Here the CDR3 reads CASSRSGGRFDTQYF. The CDR3 DNA reads as TGTGCCAGCAGTCGCAGCGGGGGCCGCTTTGATACGCAGTATTTT.

This clone was counted only a few times. The V and J genes are TRBV5-6 and TRBJ2-5, with unresolved D. Germline loops: CDR1 SGHDT, CDR2 YYEEEE. The V end lost 3 bases, the J end lost 5 bases, and 17 bases lay between the germline ends. The CDR3 has 15 residues. CDR3 DNA: TGTGCCAGCAGCTGGAGCGTTGTCGTCCCGGAGACCCAGTACTTC. Translated: CASSWSVVVPETQYF.

The rearrangement uses TRBV27 and TRBJ2-7; 11 nucleotides align to TRBD1. Germline V gene sequence: CDR1 MNHEY, CDR2 SMNVEV (reference sequence). The CDR3 length is 14 residues. J gave up 8 bases and V 6 bases, and 9 bases lay outside the gene matches. The CDR3 loop reads CASRPPGQGGQQYF. The CDR3 DNA sequence: TGTGCCAGCAGACCGCCGGGACAGGGGGGACAGCAGTACTTC.

This rearrangement joins TRBV30 to TRBJ1-2; 8 bases are a match to TRBD1. The V and J ends lost 5 bases and 8 bases, in that order; junction bases with no gene match: 4. CDR1 is GTSNPN and CDR2 is SVGIG in the germline V gene (reference sequence). The CDR3 covers 11 residues. The CDR3 loop reads CAWRTGYGYTF. The CDR3 DNA sequence: TGTGCCTGGCGGACAGGGTACGGCTACACCTTC. Drawing the rest from reference TRBV30 and TRBJ1-2, the complete variable domain is SQTIHQWPATLVQPVGSPLSLECTVEGTSNPNLYWYRQAAGRGLQLLFYSVGIGQISSEVPQNLSASRPQDRQFILSSKKLLLSDSGFYLCAWRTGYGYTFGSGTRLTVV.

Relative to its sample, this clone is medium-sized. The chain recombines TRBV10-1 with TRBJ1-5; possibly TRBD1 for D (5 bases). Germline V lookup: CDR1 WNHNN, CDR2 SYGVQD (reference sequence). This CDR3 comprises 12 residues. The DNA for the CDR3 is TGCGGGAGACAGAGCGGCAATCAGCCCCAGCATTTT. Translating it yields CGRQSGNQPQHF.

This clone was recorded a few times. The V call is TRBV9, the J call TRBJ2-3; possible D gene TRBD2, 6 bases. The CDR3 loop spans 15 amino acids. Germline loops: CDR1 SGDLS, CDR2 YYNGEE. V was pared by 3 bases and J by 1 base, with 12 bases between. CDR3 loop: CASSAAGLRTDTQYF. The CDR3 DNA follows: TGTGCCAGCAGCGCGGCGGGACTCCGCACAGATACGCAGTATTTT.

This clone qualifies as medium-sized. The chain combines TRBV7-2 with TRBJ2-3; 7 bases fit TRBD1. Germline V lookup: CDR1 SGHTA, CDR2 FQGNSA. CDR3 length equals 14 residues. Trimming at V came to 5 bases and at J to 2 bases, leaving 4 bases not matched to a gene. CDR3 nucleotide sequence: TGTGCCAGCAGCCCAGACAGGGACACAGATACGCAGTATTTT. This sequence encodes CASSPDRDTDTQYF.

This clone was found a few times. This rearrangement joins TRBV5-4 to TRBJ2-5, with 10 positions matching TRBD1. Gene TRBJ2-7 matches the end of the DNA better, so the J call may be wrong. This CDR3 is 16 amino acids long. Germline-derived CDR1 and CDR2 are SGHNT and YYREEE (reference sequence). For the CDR3, the DNA is TGTGCCAGCAGCACGGGGGGACAGGGGAGCTCCTACGAGCAGTACTTC. It is translated as CASSTGGQGSSYEQYF.

This chain uses TRBV5-4 with TRBJ2-5; 9 bases line up with TRBD2. This CDR3 spans 17 amino acids. The trim removed 4 bases at V and 5 bases at J, leaving 15 bases unmatched. The germline CDR1 and CDR2 sequences are SGHNT and YYREEE (reference sequence). The CDR3 is CASSPRLRSGGSETQYF. The CDR3 DNA follows: TGTGCCAGCAGCCCAAGGCTCCGAAGCGGGGGGTCGGAGACCCAGTACTTC.

This sequence joins TRBV4-1 and TRBJ2-5; tentatively, D is TRBD2 (6 bases). With 0 bases removed from V and 9 bases from J, the gap between germline ends came to 11 bases. Germline values: CDR1 MGHRA, CDR2 YSYEKL. The CDR3 extends over 13 amino acids. The DNA of the CDR3 is TGCGCCAGCAGCCAAGATCACGGCGGGGCCCAGTACTTC. Protein sequence: CASSQDHGGAQYF.

The V gene is TRBV5-1, the J gene TRBJ1-1; 7 bases are a match to TRBD1. Germline V gene lookup returns CDR1 SGHRS and CDR2 YFSETQ. CDR3 length: 13 residues. Trimming cost V 5 bases and J 0 bases; bases outside gene matches: 1. The CDR3 loop is CASRTGMNTEAFF. The CDR3 region has the DNA TGCGCCAGCAGGACAGGGATGAACACTGAAGCTTTCTTT.

Details on this clone: The sample carries other DNA sequences with the same CDR3. The chain links TRBV18 to TRBJ1-4, with TRBD1 identical over 8 bases. The CDR3 has 14 residues. Per germline, CDR1 KGHSH and CDR2 LQKENI. Trimming at V came to 3 bases and at J to 5 bases, leaving 2 bases not matched to a gene. The CDR3 nucleotides read TGTGCCAGCTCACCCGGGACAGGCAATGAAAAACTGTTTTTT. It translates to CASSPGTGNEKLFF.

The chain joins TRBV15 to TRBJ1-3; D is perhaps TRBD1 (5 bases). The V and J ends lost 4 bases and 4 bases respectively, with 11 bases between them. Germline V gene sequence: CDR1 LNHNV, CDR2 YYDKDF (reference sequence). This CDR3 has 14 amino acids. The CDR3 region has the DNA TGTGCCACCAGCATGGTAGGGGTCGGAAACACCATATATTTT. Its translation is CATSMVGVGNTIYF.